This T cell receptor beta chain was retrieved from a study of identical twins. Many counts were recorded for this clonotype. Germline V gene sequence: CDR1 DFQATT, CDR2 SNEGSKA (reference sequence). Trimming cost V 7 bases and J 3 bases; bases outside gene matches: 7. CDR3 length: 13 amino acids. Via MiXCR, TCRdb re-called the 5' RACE reads, giving one row per CDR3 protein. Seen here are 640,000 or so distinct CDR3 sequences, 6.1% observed once, and the top ten hold 1.5% to 2%. The rearrangement links TRBV20-1 to TRBJ2-3, with 7 bases lining up with TRBD2. This sequence originates from a man younger than 35 in good health. Source material: naive T cells sorted from blood. The CDR3 DNA is TGCAGTGACAGTCCAGCGGGAACAGATACGCAGTATTTT. It encodes CSDSPAGTDTQYF.